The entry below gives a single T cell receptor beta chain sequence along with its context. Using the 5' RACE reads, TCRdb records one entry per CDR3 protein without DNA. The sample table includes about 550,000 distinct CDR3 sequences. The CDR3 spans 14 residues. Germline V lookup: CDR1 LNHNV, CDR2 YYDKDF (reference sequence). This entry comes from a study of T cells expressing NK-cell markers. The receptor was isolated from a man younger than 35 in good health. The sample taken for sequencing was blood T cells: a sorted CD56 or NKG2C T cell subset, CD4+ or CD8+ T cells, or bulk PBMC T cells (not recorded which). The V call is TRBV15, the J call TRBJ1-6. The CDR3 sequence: CATSGQNFNSPLHF.